This T cell receptor (beta chain) was sequenced in a study of blood T cell repertoires in COVID-19. About the research overall: COVID-19 samples, acute and convalescent, were from the United States, Italy and Spain.

Repertoires were generated with immunoSEQ multiplex PCR, while TCRdb's copy carries only in-frame clones and drops some. The table has 87,000 or so clones, roughly 87% seen once; the top ten hold 5.5% to 8%. Germline CDR1 SGDLS, CDR2 YYNGEE. The V segment lost 0 bases and the J segment 2 bases; nucleotides outside the gene matches: 8. This CDR3 comprises 16 residues. Sequencing was done on a sample of peripheral blood. The sequence derives from a man aged 18 to 29 with COVID-19, enrolled during active disease. The chain employs TRBV9 and TRBJ2-7, with 7 bases fitting TRBD2. The CDR3 region has the DNA TGTGCCAGCAGCGTAGCGGTTTCTAGCGGCCCCTACGAGCAGTACTTC. Translated, it gives CASSVAVSSGPYEQYF.